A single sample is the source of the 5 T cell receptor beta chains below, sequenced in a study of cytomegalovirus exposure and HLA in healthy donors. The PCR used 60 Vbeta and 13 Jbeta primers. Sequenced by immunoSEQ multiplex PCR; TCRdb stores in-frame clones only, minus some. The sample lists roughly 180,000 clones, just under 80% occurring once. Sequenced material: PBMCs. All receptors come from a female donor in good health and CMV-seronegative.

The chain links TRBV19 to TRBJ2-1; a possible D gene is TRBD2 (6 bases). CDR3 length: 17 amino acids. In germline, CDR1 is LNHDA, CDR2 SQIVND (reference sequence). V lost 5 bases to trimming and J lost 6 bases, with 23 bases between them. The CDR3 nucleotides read TGTGCCAGTAGTTCTGGGCGGGTGGGAGGACAACTCAATGAGCAGTTCTTC. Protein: CASSSGRVGGQLNEQFF.

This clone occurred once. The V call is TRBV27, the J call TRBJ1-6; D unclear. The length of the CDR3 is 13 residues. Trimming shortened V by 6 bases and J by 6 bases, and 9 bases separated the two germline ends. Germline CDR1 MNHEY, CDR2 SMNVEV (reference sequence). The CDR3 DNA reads TGTGCCAGCAGAGAGCGTGGTAATTCACCCCTCCACTTT. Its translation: CASRERGNSPLHF.

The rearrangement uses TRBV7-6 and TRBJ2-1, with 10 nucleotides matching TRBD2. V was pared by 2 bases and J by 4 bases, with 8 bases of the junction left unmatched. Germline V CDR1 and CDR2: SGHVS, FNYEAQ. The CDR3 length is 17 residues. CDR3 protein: CASSLLLAGTLYNEQFF. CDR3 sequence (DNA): TGTGCCAGCAGCTTATTACTAGCGGGAACCCTTTACAATGAGCAGTTCTTC. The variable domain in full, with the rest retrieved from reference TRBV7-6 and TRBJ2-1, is GAGVSQSPRYKVTKRGQDVALRCDPISGHVSLYWYRQALGQGPEFLTYFNYEAQQDKSGLPNDRFSAERPEGSISTLTIQRTEQRDSAMYRCASSLLLAGTLYNEQFFGPGTRLTVL.

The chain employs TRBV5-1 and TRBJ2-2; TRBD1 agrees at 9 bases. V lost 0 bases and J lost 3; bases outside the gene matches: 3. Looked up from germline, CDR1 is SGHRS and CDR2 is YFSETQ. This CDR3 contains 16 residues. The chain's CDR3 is CASSLGGQGDTGELFF. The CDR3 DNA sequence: TGCGCCAGCAGCTTGGGGGGACAGGGAGACACCGGGGAGCTGTTTTTT.

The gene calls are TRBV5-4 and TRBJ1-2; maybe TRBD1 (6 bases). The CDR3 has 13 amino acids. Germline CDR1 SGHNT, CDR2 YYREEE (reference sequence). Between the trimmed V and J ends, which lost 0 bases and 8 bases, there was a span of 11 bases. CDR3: CASSLEQGYGYTF. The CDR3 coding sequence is TGTGCCAGCAGCTTGGAACAGGGCTACGGCTACACCTTC. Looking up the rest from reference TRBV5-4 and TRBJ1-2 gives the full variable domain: ETGVTQSPTHLIKTRGQQVTLRCSSQSGHNTVSWYQQALGQGPQFIFQYYREEENGRGNFPPRFSGLQFPNYSSELNVNALELDDSALYLCASSLEQGYGYTFGSGTRLTVV.